Presented here are 22 T cell receptor beta chains from one specimen sequenced in a study of T cell changes during pregnancy in multiple sclerosis. Using immunoSEQ multiplex PCR, the repertoire was profiled, and TCRdb retains in-frame clones only, with some absent. The repertoire holds about 94,000 clones, with 85% to 95% as singletons. The sample consisted of peripheral blood, taken in the third trimester of pregnancy. These receptors were taken from a female donor with multiple sclerosis, enrolled in a pregnancy study.

This chain joins TRBV6-6 and TRBJ1-4; 11 nucleotides align to TRBD1. The length of the CDR3 is 13 residues. Germline V lookup: CDR1 MNHNY, CDR2 SVGAGI (reference sequence). Trimming cost V 8 bases and J 8 bases; bases outside gene matches: 4. The CDR3: CASGGQGAEKLFF. CDR3 in DNA: TGTGCCAGCGGTGGACAGGGGGCGGAAAAACTGTTTTTT.

The chain uses TRBV6-1 and TRBJ2-5; 9 nucleotides align to TRBD1. V lost 4 bases and J lost 5; bases outside the gene matches: 11. The CDR3 spans 16 residues. Germline V gene lookup returns CDR1 MNHNS and CDR2 SASEGT. The CDR3 bases are TGTGCCAGCAGTGTCCTTCCGGGACAGGGAAGGGAGACCCAGTACTTC. Its protein is CASSVLPGQGRETQYF.

V and J are TRBV5-6 and TRBJ2-3; possible D gene TRBD2, 6 bases. CDR1 and CDR2 from the germline V gene are SGHDT and YYEEEE. The CDR3 sequence is 16 residues long. Trimming shortened V by 2 bases and J by 7 bases, and 20 bases separated the two germline ends. The CDR3 sequence: CASSLRLGSSLYTQYF. CDR3 sequence (DNA): TGTGCCAGCAGCTTACGACTAGGATCGTCCCTATATACGCAGTATTTT.

This clone was seen once. In nucleotides, the CDR3 is TGTGCCAGCAGTGTGGAGCTTGGCTACGAGCAGTACTTC. Protein: CASSVELGYEQYF. V gene TRBV6-4 combines with J gene TRBJ2-7; D is unresolved. This CDR3 contains 13 residues. Germline CDR1 and CDR2: MRHNA and SNTAGT. The V end lost 4 bases, the J end lost 3 bases, and 10 bases lay between the germline ends.

This clone was seen a single time. This chain connects TRBV30 to TRBJ2-2, with D hard to call. In germline, CDR1 is GTSNPN, CDR2 SVGIG (reference sequence). The CDR3 length is 13 residues. Trimming cost V 4 bases and J 6 bases, with 12 bases left between them. This chain's CDR3 is CAWNRYQPGELFF. The CDR3 nucleotides are TGTGCCTGGAACCGGTACCAACCCGGGGAGCTGTTTTTT. The entire variable domain, with the rest obtained from reference TRBV30 and TRBJ2-2, is as follows: SQTIHQWPATLVQPVGSPLSLECTVEGTSNPNLYWYRQAAGRGLQLLFYSVGIGQISSEVPQNLSASRPQDRQFILSSKKLLLSDSGFYLCAWNRYQPGELFFGEGSRLTVL.

V is TRBV28 and J is TRBJ2-7, with 7 bases fitting TRBD1. Germline values: CDR1 MDHEN, CDR2 SYDVKM. V gave up 6 bases and J gave up 2 bases; unmatched junction bases: 16. The CDR3 is 17 amino acids. This CDR3 reads CASSFGLGQAQAYEQYF. The CDR3 DNA sequence: TGTGCCAGCAGCTTCGGGCTCGGACAGGCCCAGGCCTACGAGCAGTACTTC.

The chain recombines TRBV18 with TRBJ1-2, with TRBD1 matching over 9 bases. The germline V gene encodes CDR1 KGHSH and CDR2 LQKENI. The CDR3 is made up of 15 amino acids. V gave up 4 bases and J gave up 3 bases; unmatched junction bases: 6. The CDR3 spells CASSQPGQGHYGYTF. The CDR3 DNA reads TGTGCCAGCTCACAACCGGGACAGGGCCACTATGGCTACACCTTC.

CDR3 sequence reads: CASSPNLYEQFF. The CDR3 region has the DNA TGTGCCAGCAGTCCCAACTTGTATGAGCAGTTCTTC. The rearrangement joins TRBV27 to TRBJ2-1, with D unclear. V lost 5 bases and J lost 8, with 10 bases in between. The CDR3 contains 12 residues. Germline V lookup: CDR1 MNHEY, CDR2 SMNVEV (reference sequence).

The V and J genes are TRBV30 and TRBJ1-5; D unclear. The CDR3 spans 13 residues. The V gene's germline CDR1 is GTSNPN and CDR2 SVGIG (reference sequence). The V end was cut by 2 bases, the J end by 4 bases, with 9 bases between. CDR3: CAWSYGGNQPQHF. The CDR3 region has the DNA TGTGCCTGGAGTTATGGAGGAAATCAGCCCCAGCATTTT.

The chain employs TRBV27 and TRBJ2-7; 7 positions match TRBD1. This CDR3 is 11 amino acids long. The junction had 1 base not matched to a gene; V was cut back by 4 bases and J by 7 bases. Germline V gene data show CDR1 as MNHEY and CDR2 as SMNVEV (reference sequence). The CDR3 nucleotides read TGTGCCAGCAGTTCCAGGGGGGAGCAGTACTTC. Its protein is CASSSRGEQYF.

This rearrangement joins TRBV27 to TRBJ2-1; 7 bases fit TRBD2. The CDR3 length is 15 residues. Germline-derived CDR1 and CDR2 are MNHEY and SMNVEV (reference sequence). After removal of 6 bases from V and 9 bases from J, the junction contained 14 bases not matched to a gene. The CDR3, as DNA: TGTGCCAGCAGGGGATGGTCGGCGGGAGAACCTGAGCAGTTCTTC. It codes for CASRGWSAGEPEQFF.

The chain has TRBV7-2 and TRBJ2-1, with 7 bases aligning to TRBD2. Per the germline V gene, CDR1 is SGHTA and CDR2 is FQGNSA. J gave up 9 bases and V 0 bases, and 2 bases lay outside the gene matches. The CDR3 covers 13 residues. The CDR3: CASSLAGGSEQFF. The CDR3 nucleotides read TGTGCCAGCAGCTTAGCGGGGGGGAGTGAGCAGTTCTTC.

The V and J genes are TRBV11-2 and TRBJ2-1, with D possibly TRBD1 on 5 matching bases. The germline CDR1 and CDR2 sequences are SGHAT and FQNNGV. This CDR3 comprises 13 residues. Trimming stripped 6 bases from V and 5 bases from J, with 11 bases between. Here the CDR3 DNA reads TGTGCCAGCAGGGCGACAGAGGACAATGAGCAGTTCTTC. Translated: CASRATEDNEQFF.

The chain uses TRBV5-1 and TRBJ2-2, with 7 bases that match TRBD2. With 4 bases clipped from V and 6 bases from J, the junction kept 6 bases outside the gene matches. Germline CDR1 and CDR2: SGHRS and YFSETQ. This CDR3 region has 14 residues. The CDR3 DNA reads TGCGCCAGCAGCGCCGGGACTAACGCCGGGGAGCTGTTTTTT. Translating gives CASSAGTNAGELFF. Together with reference TRBV5-1 and TRBJ2-2, the CDR3 gives the full variable domain: KAGVTQTPRYLIKTRGQQVTLSCSPISGHRSVSWYQQTPGQGLQFLFEYFSETQRNKGNFPGRFSGRQFSNSRSEMNVSTLELGDSALYLCASSAGTNAGELFFGEGSRLTVL.

This chain's CDR3 is CASSVDGRAVGHEQYF. The DNA of the CDR3 is TGTGCCAGCAGCGTAGACGGGAGGGCCGTAGGCCACGAGCAGTACTTC. The chain has TRBV9 and TRBJ2-7; 8 nucleotides line up with TRBD2. Germline V gene sequence: CDR1 SGDLS, CDR2 YYNGEE. The CDR3 has 16 amino acids. The junction had 10 bases not matched to a gene; V was cut back by 0 bases and J by 5 bases.

The gene calls are TRBV6-4 and TRBJ2-3, with D perhaps TRBD2 (6 bases). The CDR3 is 14 residues long. V lost 3 bases to trimming and J lost 5 bases, with 12 bases between them. Germline V gene data show CDR1 as MRHNA and CDR2 as SNTAGT. CDR3 region: CASSESGRGDTQYF. CDR3 sequence (DNA): TGTGCCAGCAGTGAATCAGGGCGGGGAGATACGCAGTATTTT.

The chain links TRBV19 to TRBJ1-5; no reliable D call. The CDR3 consists of 14 residues. CDR1 and CDR2 (germline): LNHDA, SQIVND (reference sequence). V lost 6 bases and J lost 6, with 15 bases in between. CDR3 amino acids: CASRIPGSGQPQHF. CDR3 coding DNA: TGTGCCAGTAGAATACCGGGATCTGGTCAGCCCCAGCATTTT.

V and J are TRBV6-5 and TRBJ1-2; D is unresolved. The CDR3 is made up of 12 amino acids. V was trimmed by 11 bases and J by 6 bases, leaving 16 bases between them. Germline CDR1 reads MNHEY; CDR2 reads SVGAGI. CDR3 sequence reads: CAAGKALNGYTF. CDR3 DNA: TGTGCCGCCGGGAAAGCTTTAAATGGCTACACCTTC.

The chain couples TRBV28 to TRBJ1-5; 9 positions match TRBD1. The CDR3 has 14 amino acids. With 6 bases clipped from V and 6 bases from J, the junction kept 6 bases outside the gene matches. Germline V CDR1 and CDR2: MDHEN, SYDVKM. CDR3 in DNA: TGTGCCAGCAGGGAACAGGGGGCCCCTCAGCCCCAGCATTTT. Its protein is CASREQGAPQPQHF.

The chain joins TRBV6-1 to TRBJ1-2; 7 bases are a match to TRBD1. The CDR3 spans 13 residues. CDR1 MNHNS and CDR2 SASEGT come from the germline V gene. The V and J ends lost 6 bases and 4 bases, in that order; junction bases with no gene match: 5. The CDR3 DNA sequence: TGTGCCAGCAGCGCGACAGGGTTCTATGGCTACACCTTC. Its protein product is CASSATGFYGYTF.

V and J are TRBV19 and TRBJ1-2; 8 nucleotides align to TRBD1. The CDR3 has 16 residues. Trimming at V came to 6 bases and at J to 4 bases, leaving 13 bases not matched to a gene. From germline, CDR1 is LNHDA and CDR2 SQIVND (reference sequence). The CDR3 reads CASSRGQGGMGYGYTF. The CDR3 DNA sequence: TGTGCCAGTAGCCGAGGACAGGGTGGGATGGGCTATGGCTACACCTTC. The whole variable domain, remainder taken from reference TRBV19 and TRBJ1-2, is DGGITQSPKYLFRKEGQNVTLSCEQNLNHDAMYWYRQDPGQGLRLIYYSQIVNDFQKGDIAEGYSVSREKKESFPLTVTSAQKNPTAFYLCASSRGQGGMGYGYTFGSGTRLTVV.

The rearrangement joins TRBV6-1 to TRBJ2-7; TRBD2 matches at 10 bases. The V gene's germline CDR1 is MNHNS and CDR2 SASEGT. V was clipped by 4 bases and J by 4 bases; unmatched bases: 7. The CDR3 has 15 residues. The DNA for the CDR3 is TGTGCCAGCAGTGGTCTAGCGGGGGAACCTTACGAGCAGTACTTC. It encodes CASSGLAGEPYEQYF.